The next 21 T cell receptor beta chains were all read from a single sample in a study of T cell responses to AZD1222 COVID-19 vaccine. Produced via immunoSEQ multiplex PCR; TCRdb's table is partial and in-frame only. The table records roughly 100,000 clones, roughly 87% of them present only once. Sequenced here: peripheral blood, sampled on day 0 of AZD1222 vaccination. These receptors came from an adult in good health.

This chain links TRBV2 with TRBJ1-6; unclear D gene. Germline loops: CDR1 SNHLY, CDR2 FYNNEI. The CDR3 is 14 amino acids. V lost 4 bases and J lost 2, with 6 bases in between. This CDR3 reads CASSGIPYNSPLHF. CDR3 DNA sequence: TGTGCCAGCAGTGGTATCCCCTATAATTCACCCCTCCACTTT.

The V call is TRBV6-6, the J call TRBJ2-5; 9 positions agree with TRBD2. Germline trimming cut 7 bases from V and 1 base from J; bases unmatched to any gene: 4. The CDR3 is 14 residues long. The germline V gene encodes CDR1 MNHNY and CDR2 SVGAGI (reference sequence). CDR3 in amino acids: CASKSSGTQETQYF. The CDR3 DNA reads TGTGCCAGCAAATCTAGCGGGACCCAAGAGACCCAGTACTTC.

The chain carries TRBV29-1 and TRBJ2-1; D unclear. This CDR3 contains 15 residues. Trimming shortened V by 7 bases and J by 0 bases, and 16 bases separated the two germline ends. Looked up from germline, CDR1 is SQVTM and CDR2 is ANQGSEA. This chain's CDR3 is CSGRTSVYSYNEQFF. The CDR3 bases are TGCAGCGGAAGGACGTCGGTATACTCCTACAATGAGCAGTTCTTC.

The V and J genes are TRBV5-6 and TRBJ1-5; weak D call: TRBD1 (5 bases). The CDR3 is made up of 15 amino acids. Germline lookup yields CDR1 SGHDT and CDR2 YYEEEE. Trimming took off 4 bases at V and 0 bases at J, with 11 bases between the two ends. This CDR3 is CASSRGFASNQPQHF. Here the CDR3 DNA reads TGTGCCAGCAGCCGGGGCTTCGCTAGCAATCAGCCCCAGCATTTT.

Points on this clone: It is unclear where the CDR3 begins or ends on the DNA, so no DNA is shown, and the CDR3 is as TCRdb lists it. The chain links TRBV13 to TRBJ1-1. The CDR3 sequence runs 13 residues, both termini included. Germline CDR1 PRHDT, CDR2 FYEKMQ (reference sequence). The CDR3 sequence: CASSFGAGAEAFF.

The chain has TRBV4-3 and TRBJ1-1; D is undetermined. From germline, CDR1 is LGHNA and CDR2 YSLEER. The V gene lost 2 bases and the J gene lost 0 bases, with 7 bases spanning the gap. The CDR3 contains 14 residues. Here the CDR3 DNA reads TGCGCCAGCAGCCAATCTCGCTTGAACACTGAAGCTTTCTTT. Protein: CASSQSRLNTEAFF.

The table lists this clone with a count of one. The J gene is TRBJ2-7, the V gene TRBV27; D uncertain. There are 13 residues in the CDR3. Trimming removed 6 bases from V and 6 bases from J, with 15 bases in between. Germline V gives CDR1 MNHEY, CDR2 SMNVEV (reference sequence). The CDR3 DNA reads as TGTGCCAGCAGAACCTACCTAACGGGCGAGCAGTACTTC. Translated: CASRTYLTGEQYF.

This sequence joins TRBV2 and TRBJ2-7; D is ambiguous. V was clipped by 5 bases and J by 7 bases, with 15 bases between them. Germline V CDR1 and CDR2: SNHLY, FYNNEI. CDR3 length equals 13 residues. In nucleotides, the CDR3 is TGTGCCAGCAGTCGTCAGGTTGTAGGGGAGCAGTACTTC. It yields the protein CASSRQVVGEQYF.

The gene calls are TRBV5-5 and TRBJ2-3; tentative D call: TRBD1 (5 bases). The CDR3 covers 15 residues. Trimming pared 3 bases from V and 0 bases from J, leaving 11 bases between. The V gene's germline CDR1 is SGHKS and CDR2 YYEKEE (reference sequence). This CDR3 is CASSSQDISTDTQYF. CDR3 coding DNA: TGTGCCAGCAGCTCACAGGATATTAGCACAGATACGCAGTATTTT.

The chain employs TRBV5-6 and TRBJ2-1; D not certain. The CDR3 has 12 amino acids. Germline CDR1 and CDR2: SGHDT and YYEEEE. The V end lost 0 bases, the J end lost 7 bases, and 5 bases lay between the germline ends. The CDR3 region has the DNA TGTGCCAGCAGCTTGGCCTCGAATGAGCAGTTCTTC. It translates to CASSLASNEQFF.

This clone was detected only a few times. The rearrangement links TRBV25-1 to TRBJ2-7, with D maybe TRBD1 (6 bases). The CDR3 spans 13 residues. V lost 4 bases and J 3 bases, leaving 10 bases between the germline ends. The germline CDR1 and CDR2 sequences are MGHDK and SYGVNS. The CDR3: CASSGRDNYEQYF. The CDR3, as DNA: TGTGCCAGCAGTGGCCGGGACAACTACGAGCAGTACTTC.

The chain uses TRBV18 and TRBJ2-1, with D possibly being TRBD1 (5 bases). Germline CDR1 is KGHSH and CDR2 is LQKENI. The CDR3 totals 13 residues. The V end lost 2 bases, the J end lost 8 bases, and 10 bases lay between the germline ends. CDR3 in DNA: TGTGCCAGCTCACCAAGGCAGGGTGATGAGCAGTTCTTC. This gives the protein CASSPRQGDEQFF.

This clone has just a few counts. The chain carries TRBV6-4 and TRBJ2-1; a weak D match, TRBD2 (6 bases). The CDR3 sequence is 15 residues long. Trimming shortened V by 0 bases and J by 0 bases, and 6 bases separated the two germline ends. Germline V gene lookup returns CDR1 MRHNA and CDR2 SNTAGT. The CDR3 DNA is TGTGCCAGCAGTGACTCTAGCGGCTCCTACAATGAGCAGTTCTTC. Translated: CASSDSSGSYNEQFF.

In regard to this clone: The same CDR3 arises from other DNA sequences in this sample as well. The rearrangement links TRBV2 to TRBJ2-3, with D possibly called TRBD1 or TRBD2 (5 bases each). Germline CDR1 reads SNHLY; CDR2 reads FYNNEI. The CDR3 totals 15 residues. The V and J ends lost 6 bases and 2 bases respectively, with 15 bases between them. For the CDR3, the DNA is TGTGCCAGCAGAAGCCGGGACGCAGACACAGATACGCAGTATTTT. As protein: CASRSRDADTDTQYF.

This sequence joins TRBV19 and TRBJ1-2; D is unresolved. This CDR3 has 15 amino acids. Germline V gene data show CDR1 as LNHDA and CDR2 as SQIVND (reference sequence). V gave up 5 bases and J gave up 4 bases, with 17 bases separating them. CDR3 amino acids: CASSPGLSVSYGYTF. The CDR3 nucleotides read TGTGCCAGTAGTCCCGGTTTATCGGTCTCCTATGGCTACACCTTC.

The genes are TRBV19 and TRBJ2-1; 9 positions match TRBD1. CDR1 and CDR2 (germline): LNHDA, SQIVND (reference sequence). The ends lost 5 bases at V and 4 bases at J; junction bases unmatched: 6. The CDR3 totals 15 residues. DNA of the CDR3: TGTGCCAGTAGTTTGACAGGGGGGCATTACAATGAGCAGTTCTTC. Translating it yields CASSLTGGHYNEQFF.

This chain joins TRBV14 and TRBJ1-1, with D perhaps matching TRBD1 (5 bases). Germline V gives CDR1 SGHDN, CDR2 FVKESK. The length of the CDR3 is 14 residues. The V and J ends lost 2 bases and 0 bases respectively, with 7 bases between them. CDR3 nucleotides: TGTGCCAGCAGCCAATCCAGGGTGAACACTGAAGCTTTCTTT. Translating gives CASSQSRVNTEAFF.

V usage is TRBV12-3 or TRBV12-4 and J usage is TRBJ2-5; the D is unclear. The length of the CDR3 is 11 residues. V shed 6 bases and J shed 4 bases, with 6 bases lying between them. The CDR3 reads CASSPGETQYF. CDR3 nucleotides: TGTGCCAGCAGCCCCGGAGAGACCCAGTACTTC.

The chain combines TRBV4-2 with TRBJ2-3; 14 positions match TRBD2. This CDR3 comprises 20 residues. Germline loops: CDR1 LGHNA, CDR2 YNFKEQ. The V segment lost 4 bases and the J segment 0 bases; nucleotides outside the gene matches: 12. The CDR3 nucleotides read TGTGCCAGCAGCCGACAGGGACTAGCGGGGGATTACCATAGCACAGATACGCAGTATTTT. Translation gives CASSRQGLAGDYHSTDTQYF.

The chain combines TRBV7-2 with TRBJ2-3; the match to TRBD2 covers 8 bases. CDR3 length: 15 amino acids. Trimming cost V 2 bases and J 2 bases; bases outside gene matches: 3. Germline CDR1 is SGHTA and CDR2 is FQGNSA. The CDR3 nucleotides read TGTGCCAGCAGCTTATGGCGGGGGGTCACAGATACGCAGTATTTT. Protein: CASSLWRGVTDTQYF.

The CDR3 bases are TGTGCCAGCAGCTTAGGCGGGGTGGCGGAGACCCAGTACTTC. Translated, it gives CASSLGGVAETQYF. This chain links TRBV11-1 with TRBJ2-5; a possible D gene is TRBD2 (6 bases). V dropped 1 base and J dropped 5 bases, with 11 bases sitting between them. Germline V gene lookup returns CDR1 SGHAT and CDR2 FQDESV (reference sequence). The CDR3 totals 14 residues.